Listed here are 25 T cell receptor beta chains from one sample, sequenced in a study of OX40 agonist ivuxolimab in advanced cancers. Sequencing used immunoSEQ multiplex PCR; TCRdb keeps in-frame clones, though not all of them. The sample has about 43,000 clones, roughly 93% seen once. The sequencing here drew on CD4+ or CD8+ T cells sorted from blood, taken in a trial of the OX40 agonist ivuxolimab. The source is an adult with an advanced solid tumor such as melanoma, head and neck, liver or kidney cancer.

This clone was seen once. The rearrangement joins TRBV5-6 to TRBJ2-5; TRBD2 agrees at 7 bases. The CDR3 spans 17 residues. The V segment lost 2 bases and the J segment 3 bases; nucleotides outside the gene matches: 13. Per germline, CDR1 SGHDT and CDR2 YYEEEE. The CDR3 loop reads CASSFGGVNRRKETQYF. The DNA for the CDR3 is TGTGCCAGCAGCTTTGGGGGGGTAAATAGACGAAAAGAGACCCAGTACTTC.

This clone was counted a single time. The CDR3 region has the DNA TGTGCCAGTAGTAGCGGATTCGAAAAACTGTTTTTT. Translating gives CASSSGFEKLFF. The chain carries TRBV19 and TRBJ1-4; D gene ambiguous. Trimming left V 4 bases short and J 8 bases short, with 8 bases between. CDR1 and CDR2 from the germline V gene are LNHDA and SQIVND (reference sequence). This CDR3 comprises 12 residues.

CDR3 loop: CASSLRGTSGWNEQFF. CDR3 coding DNA: TGTGCCAGCAGTTTACGTGGGACTAGCGGGTGGAATGAGCAGTTCTTC. The gene calls are TRBV27 and TRBJ2-1; the match to TRBD2 covers 12 bases. Germline V gives CDR1 MNHEY, CDR2 SMNVEV (reference sequence). The CDR3 has 16 residues. The V segment lost 2 bases and the J segment 7 bases; nucleotides outside the gene matches: 6.

The V call is TRBV21-1, the J call TRBJ2-7; TRBD2 is the table's D call, not checked against the DNA. TRBV21-1 is a pseudogene. This CDR3 is 13 amino acids long. CDR3 nucleotides: TGTGCCAGCAGCAAAGCATTAACCTACGAGCAGTACTTC. This codes for CASSKALTYEQYF.

The genes are TRBV27 and TRBJ2-7; 10 positions agree with TRBD2. The germline V gene has CDR1 MNHEY and CDR2 SMNVEV (reference sequence). J was trimmed by 0 bases and V by 8 bases; bases with no gene match: 7. There are 15 residues in the CDR3. Written as DNA, the CDR3 is TGTGCCAGCTCCCCAAGCGGGGGGGCCTCCTACGAGCAGTACTTC. Protein product: CASSPSGGASYEQYF.

The V call is TRBV5-4, the J call TRBJ2-7, with D perhaps matching TRBD1 (5 bases). The CDR3 has 14 residues. Germline V lookup: CDR1 SGHNT, CDR2 YYREEE (reference sequence). V lost 7 bases and J lost 2, with 16 bases in between. CDR3 bases: TGTGCCAGCGGACCCTCCCAGGGTGCCTACGAGCAGTACTTC. Translating it yields CASGPSQGAYEQYF.

The chain carries TRBV18 and TRBJ1-4, with D possibly matching TRBD1 (6 bases). Germline V gene sequence: CDR1 KGHSH, CDR2 LQKENI. This CDR3 is built from 14 residues. Trimming removed 5 bases at V and 5 bases at J, with 12 bases between. The CDR3 region is CASSKGGANEKLFF. The CDR3, as DNA: TGTGCCAGCTCAAAGGGGGGCGCGAATGAAAAACTGTTTTTT.

V and J are TRBV2 and TRBJ2-3; 7 nucleotides line up with TRBD2. The germline CDR1 and CDR2 sequences are SNHLY and FYNNEI. The CDR3 covers 17 residues. Trimming took 8 bases from V and 2 from J; bases not matched to a gene: 16. The CDR3 DNA reads as TGTGCCAGCCTGGACGGGAGGACGGGCCAATTCACAGATACGCAGTATTTT. As protein: CASLDGRTGQFTDTQYF.

This clone was seen once. The rearrangement joins TRBV19 to TRBJ1-5, with 7 bases that match TRBD1. The length of the CDR3 is 16 residues. Germline lookup yields CDR1 LNHDA and CDR2 SQIVND (reference sequence). Losses at the gene ends were 6 bases for V and 0 bases for J; bases not matched to a gene: 8. The CDR3 reads CASSFGTVNSNQPQHF. The CDR3 nucleotides are TGTGCCAGTAGCTTCGGGACAGTAAATAGCAATCAGCCCCAGCATTTT.

The chain uses TRBV28 and TRBJ1-5; D is unresolved. The CDR3 is made up of 16 amino acids. Germline assignment: CDR1 MDHEN and CDR2 SYDVKM. With 2 bases removed from V and 0 bases from J, the gap between germline ends came to 11 bases. The chain's CDR3 is CASSLGQRYSNQPQHF. The CDR3 DNA is TGTGCCAGCAGTTTAGGGCAGAGATATAGCAATCAGCCCCAGCATTTT. The variable domain in full, completed from reference TRBV28 and TRBJ1-5, reads DVKVTQSSRYLVKRTGEKVFLECVQDMDHENMFWYRQDPGLGLRLIYFSYDVKMKEKGDIPEGYSVSREKKERFSLILESASTNQTSMYLCASSLGQRYSNQPQHFGDGTRLSIL.

The rearrangement uses TRBV28 and TRBJ2-1; the match to TRBD2 covers 12 bases. Germline V lookup: CDR1 MDHEN, CDR2 SYDVKM. This CDR3 is built from 16 residues. After removal of 5 bases from V and 8 bases from J, the junction contained 10 bases not matched to a gene. The CDR3: CASSPRTSGVGDEQFF. As DNA, the CDR3 is TGTGCCAGCAGTCCCAGGACTAGCGGGGTCGGGGATGAGCAGTTCTTC.

A single count supports this clone. V is TRBV7-9 and J is TRBJ1-5; the D gene is possibly TRBD1 (5 bases). CDR3 length: 14 amino acids. Germline V gene sequence: CDR1 SEHNR, CDR2 FQNEAQ (reference sequence). Trimming left V 3 bases short and J 5 bases short, with 11 bases between. The CDR3 protein is CASSLGGFDQPQHF. CDR3 in DNA: TGTGCCAGCAGCTTGGGGGGATTCGATCAGCCCCAGCATTTT.

The chain carries TRBV27 and TRBJ2-7; 8 bases map to TRBD1. Per the germline V gene, CDR1 is MNHEY and CDR2 is SMNVEV (reference sequence). There are 13 residues in the CDR3. J was trimmed by 5 bases and V by 6 bases; bases with no gene match: 6. The CDR3 DNA sequence: TGTGCCAGCAGCCCCGGACAGGGCAACGAGCAGTACTTC. It yields the protein CASSPGQGNEQYF.

The DNA of the CDR3 is TGTGCCAGCTCACCATCGCCAGCTGCAACTAATGAAAAACTGTTTTTT. This sequence encodes CASSPSPAATNEKLFF. The rearrangement uses TRBV18 and TRBJ1-4; D not resolved. Per germline, CDR1 KGHSH and CDR2 LQKENI. The CDR3 loop spans 16 amino acids. V was trimmed by 2 bases and J by 0 bases, leaving 10 bases between them.

The gene calls are TRBV27 and TRBJ1-4; TRBD1 might be the D (5 bases). From germline, CDR1 is MNHEY and CDR2 SMNVEV (reference sequence). The V end was cut by 2 bases, the J end by 12 bases, with 16 bases between. This CDR3 comprises 14 residues. CDR3 DNA: TGTGCCAGCAGTTTACGGCGGGCTCAAGGGGAACTGTTTTTT. Amino acids: CASSLRRAQGELFF.

V and J are TRBV5-1 and TRBJ1-1; D is uncertain. Deletions cut 0 bases from V and 7 bases from J, with 7 bases between. The CDR3 contains 12 residues. Per germline, CDR1 SGHRS and CDR2 YFSETQ. CDR3 DNA sequence: TGCGCCAGCAGCTTGGACCGAAATGAAGCTTTCTTT. This gives the protein CASSLDRNEAFF.

The V gene is TRBV9, the J gene TRBJ2-7, with a possible D match to TRBD1 (6 bases). Germline CDR1 SGDLS, CDR2 YYNGEE. Trimming cost V 3 bases and J 6 bases, with 13 bases left between them. The CDR3 has 13 residues. The CDR3 region has the DNA TGTGCCAGCAGCGGTTGGACAGCCGGCGAGCAGTACTTC. It specifies CASSGWTAGEQYF.

The chain links TRBV7-7 to TRBJ2-7; 7 bases are a match to TRBD1. V lost 1 base, J lost 6 bases, and 6 bases stayed unmatched. Germline lookup yields CDR1 SSHAT and CDR2 FNYEAQ (reference sequence). CDR3 size: 14 residues. The CDR3 sequence is CASSLDPTGSEQYF. The CDR3 nucleotides are TGTGCCAGCAGCTTAGACCCGACAGGGAGCGAGCAGTACTTC.

A word on this clone: This may be a read error: a much more frequent sequence differs by one nucleotide. This chain joins TRBV7-9 and TRBJ2-2, with D hard to call. Per the germline V gene, CDR1 is SEHNR and CDR2 is FQNEAQ (reference sequence). V lost 5 bases and J 1 base, leaving 2 bases between the germline ends. This CDR3 region has 12 residues. CDR3 residues: CASSRNTGELFF. DNA for the CDR3: TGTGCCAGCAGCCGGAACACCGGGGAGCTGTTTTTT.

This clone was picked up a small number of times. This chain connects TRBV28 to TRBJ1-6, with 7 bases fitting TRBD1. V shed 5 bases and J 7 bases; nucleotides not matched to a gene: 8. There are 15 residues in the CDR3. Per germline, CDR1 MDHEN and CDR2 SYDVKM. CDR3 nucleotide sequence: TGTGCCAGCAGTATCACCTCAGGGGGAAATTCACCCCTCCACTTT. Translated: CASSITSGGNSPLHF.

This clone was seen once. The chain combines TRBV5-1 with TRBJ2-7; 11 nucleotides line up with TRBD2. V was clipped by 4 bases and J by 4 bases; unmatched bases: 7. This CDR3 has 15 amino acids. Germline CDR1 and CDR2: SGHRS and YFSETQ. CDR3 in DNA: TGCGCCAGCAGCCCGAAACTAGCGGGGGTATACGAGCAGTACTTC. This codes for CASSPKLAGVYEQYF. Full variable domain (missing parts from reference TRBV5-1 and TRBJ2-7): KAGVTQTPRYLIKTRGQQVTLSCSPISGHRSVSWYQQTPGQGLQFLFEYFSETQRNKGNFPGRFSGRQFSNSRSEMNVSTLELGDSALYLCASSPKLAGVYEQYFGPGTRLTVT.

V usage is TRBV7-6 and J usage is TRBJ2-7; D gene ambiguous. The CDR3 has 12 residues. From germline, CDR1 is SGHVS and CDR2 FNYEAQ. Trimming pared 2 bases from V and 7 bases from J, leaving 9 bases between. CDR3 in amino acids: CASSLSSEEQYF. The DNA for the CDR3 is TGTGCCAGCAGCTTATCTTCAGAGGAGCAGTACTTC.

As DNA, the CDR3 is TGTGCCAGCAGCGTACCCAGACAGGAGCCACAAGAGACCCAGTACTTC. This encodes CASSVPRQEPQETQYF. The chain couples TRBV7-9 to TRBJ2-5; TRBD1 might be the D (6 bases). The V end lost 5 bases, the J end lost 2 bases, and 18 bases lay between the germline ends. The CDR3 is made up of 16 amino acids. Germline V gives CDR1 SEHNR, CDR2 FQNEAQ (reference sequence).

The chain combines TRBV5-4 with TRBJ1-6; D perhaps matches TRBD1 (6 bases). CDR3 length: 15 amino acids. The germline CDR1 and CDR2 sequences are SGHNT and YYREEE (reference sequence). The V and J ends lost 2 bases and 8 bases respectively, with 14 bases between them. The CDR3 DNA reads TGTGCCAGCAGCTTTCTCGCAGGGGAGGATTCACCCCTCCACTTT. Protein sequence: CASSFLAGEDSPLHF.

The rearrangement uses TRBV7-9 and TRBJ2-7; a weak D match, TRBD1 (7 bases). The V and J ends lost 5 bases and 3 bases respectively, with 11 bases between them. The CDR3 spans 13 residues. Germline V gene lookup returns CDR1 SEHNR and CDR2 FQNEAQ (reference sequence). The DNA of the CDR3 is TGTGCCAGCAGCCAGGGGGGCGGCTACGAGCAGTACTTC. Encoded protein: CASSQGGGYEQYF.